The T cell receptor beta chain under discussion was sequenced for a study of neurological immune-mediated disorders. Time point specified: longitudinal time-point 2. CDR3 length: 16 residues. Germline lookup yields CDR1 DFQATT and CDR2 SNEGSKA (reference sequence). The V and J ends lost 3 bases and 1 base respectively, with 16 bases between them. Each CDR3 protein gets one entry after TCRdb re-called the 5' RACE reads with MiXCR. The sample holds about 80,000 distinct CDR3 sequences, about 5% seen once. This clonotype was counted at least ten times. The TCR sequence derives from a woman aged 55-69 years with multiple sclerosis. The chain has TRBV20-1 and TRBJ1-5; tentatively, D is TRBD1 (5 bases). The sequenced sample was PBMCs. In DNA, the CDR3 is TGCAGTGCTAGTAATTCCGGGACCCAAAGCAATCAGCCCCAGCATTTT. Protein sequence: CSASNSGTQSNQPQHF.